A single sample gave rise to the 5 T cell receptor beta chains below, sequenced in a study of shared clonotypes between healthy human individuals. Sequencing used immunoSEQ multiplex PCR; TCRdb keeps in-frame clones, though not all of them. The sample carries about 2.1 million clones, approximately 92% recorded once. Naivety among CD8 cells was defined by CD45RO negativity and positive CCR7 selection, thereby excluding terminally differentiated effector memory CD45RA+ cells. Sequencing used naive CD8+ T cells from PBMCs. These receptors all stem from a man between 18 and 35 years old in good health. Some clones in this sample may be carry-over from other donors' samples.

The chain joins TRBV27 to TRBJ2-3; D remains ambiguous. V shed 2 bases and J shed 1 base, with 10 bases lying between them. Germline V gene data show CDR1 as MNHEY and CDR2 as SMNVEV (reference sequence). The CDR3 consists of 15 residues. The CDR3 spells CASSLGGTRTDTQYF. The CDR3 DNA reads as TGTGCCAGCAGTTTAGGCGGTACCCGCACAGATACGCAGTATTTT.

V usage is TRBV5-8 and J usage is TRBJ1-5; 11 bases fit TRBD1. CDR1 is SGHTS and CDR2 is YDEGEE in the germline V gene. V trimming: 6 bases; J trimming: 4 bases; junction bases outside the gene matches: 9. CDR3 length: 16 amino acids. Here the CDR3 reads CASTRTGGFFNQPQHF. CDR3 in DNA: TGTGCCAGCACCCGGACAGGGGGCTTCTTTAATCAGCCCCAGCATTTT. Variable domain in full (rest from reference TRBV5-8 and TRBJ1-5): EAGVTQSPTHLIKTRGQQATLRCSPISGHTSVYWYQQALGLGLQFLLWYDEGEERNRGNFPPRFSGRQFPNYSSELNVNALELEDSALYLCASTRTGGFFNQPQHFGDGTRLSIL.

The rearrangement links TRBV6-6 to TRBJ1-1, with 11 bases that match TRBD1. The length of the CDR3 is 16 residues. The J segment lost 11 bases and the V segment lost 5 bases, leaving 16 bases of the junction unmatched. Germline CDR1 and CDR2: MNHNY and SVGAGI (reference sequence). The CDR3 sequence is CASSQDRGRVMDLAFF. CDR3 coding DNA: TGTGCCAGCAGTCAGGACAGGGGGCGTGTGATGGATTTGGCTTTCTTT.

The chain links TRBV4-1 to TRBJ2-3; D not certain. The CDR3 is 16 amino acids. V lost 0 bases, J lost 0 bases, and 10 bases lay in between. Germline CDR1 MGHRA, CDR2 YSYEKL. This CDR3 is CASSQEPQSSTDTQYF. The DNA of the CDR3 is TGCGCCAGCAGCCAAGAACCACAGTCTAGCACAGATACGCAGTATTTT.

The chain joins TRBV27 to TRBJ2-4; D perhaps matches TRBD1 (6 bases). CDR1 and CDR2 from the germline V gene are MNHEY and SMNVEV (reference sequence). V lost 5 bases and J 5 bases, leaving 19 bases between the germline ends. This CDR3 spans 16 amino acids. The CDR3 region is CASSPLSGQGQNIQYF. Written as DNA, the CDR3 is TGTGCCAGCAGTCCCCTGTCAGGGCAGGGGCAAAACATTCAGTACTTC.